Listed here are 2 T cell receptor beta chains from one sample, sequenced in a study of CD8+CD57+ T cells in acquired aplastic anemia. Genomic DNA templated the TCR beta VDJ and CDR3 profiling. TCRdb redid the calling of the reads with MiXCR, one entry per CDR3 protein. The sample has 450,000 to 550,000 distinct CDR3 sequences; roughly a third are singletons. It was patients with CD8+CD57+ cell expansion by flow cytometry who were chosen for sequencing. Sequenced sample: sorted CD4+, CD8+, or CD8+CD57+ T cells (not recorded which) from PBMCs. Source of these receptors: a human donor with aplastic anemia.

This chain links TRBV15 with TRBJ2-3, with TRBD2 identical over 9 bases. Germline CDR1 and CDR2: LNHNV and YYDKDF (reference sequence). Unmatched junction bases numbered 12, after V lost 5 bases and J lost 3 bases. The CDR3 consists of 17 residues. The CDR3 region is CATSLLPAGGVTDTQYF. CDR3 coding DNA: TGTGCCACCAGCCTTCTCCCGGCGGGAGGGGTGACAGATACGCAGTATTTT.

In its sample, this clonotype was seen a few times. The chain links TRBV29-1 to TRBJ2-7; TRBD2 might be the D (6 bases). This CDR3 is built from 13 residues. Germline-derived CDR1 and CDR2 are SQVTM and ANQGSEA. DNA of the CDR3: TGCAGTGCTGGGCGGGGCCCCATATACGAGCAGTACTTC. Translation gives CSAGRGPIYEQYF.